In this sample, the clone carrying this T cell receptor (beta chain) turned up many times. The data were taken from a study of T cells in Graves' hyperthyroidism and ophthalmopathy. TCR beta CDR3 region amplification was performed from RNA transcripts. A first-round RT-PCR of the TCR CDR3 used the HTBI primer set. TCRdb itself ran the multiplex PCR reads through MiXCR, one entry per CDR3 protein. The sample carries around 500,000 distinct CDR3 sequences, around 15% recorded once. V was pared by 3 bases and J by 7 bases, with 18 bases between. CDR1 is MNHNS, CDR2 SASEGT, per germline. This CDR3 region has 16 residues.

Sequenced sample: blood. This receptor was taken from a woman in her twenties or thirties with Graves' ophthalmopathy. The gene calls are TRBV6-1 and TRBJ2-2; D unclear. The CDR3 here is CASSEETPRRDGELFF. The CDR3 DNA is TGTGCCAGCAGTGAGGAGACTCCAAGGCGCGACGGGGAGCTGTTTTTT.